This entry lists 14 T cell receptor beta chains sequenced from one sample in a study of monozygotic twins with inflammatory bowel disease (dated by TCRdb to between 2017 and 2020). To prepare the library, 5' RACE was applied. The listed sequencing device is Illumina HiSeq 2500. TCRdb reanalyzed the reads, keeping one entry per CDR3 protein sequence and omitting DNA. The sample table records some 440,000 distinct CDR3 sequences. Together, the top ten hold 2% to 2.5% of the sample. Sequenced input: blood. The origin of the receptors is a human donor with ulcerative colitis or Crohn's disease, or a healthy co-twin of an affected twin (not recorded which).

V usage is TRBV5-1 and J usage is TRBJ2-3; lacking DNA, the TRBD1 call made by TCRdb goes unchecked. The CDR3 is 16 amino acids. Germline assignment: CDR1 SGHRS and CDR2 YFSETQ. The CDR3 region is CASSRPGQGGSDTQYF.

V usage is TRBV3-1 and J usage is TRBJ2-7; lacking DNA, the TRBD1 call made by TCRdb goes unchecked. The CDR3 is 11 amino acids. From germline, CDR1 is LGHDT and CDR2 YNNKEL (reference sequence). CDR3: CASSTATEQYF.

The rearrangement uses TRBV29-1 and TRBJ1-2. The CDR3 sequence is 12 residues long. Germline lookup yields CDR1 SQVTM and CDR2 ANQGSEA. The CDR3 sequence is CSVEGNLNGYTF.

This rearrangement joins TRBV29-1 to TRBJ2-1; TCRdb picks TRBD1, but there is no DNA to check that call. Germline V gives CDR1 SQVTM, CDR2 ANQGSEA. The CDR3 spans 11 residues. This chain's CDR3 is CSAPGDNEQFF.

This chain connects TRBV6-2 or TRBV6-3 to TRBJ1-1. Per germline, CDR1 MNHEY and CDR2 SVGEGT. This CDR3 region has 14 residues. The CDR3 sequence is CASSHPEGHTEAFF.

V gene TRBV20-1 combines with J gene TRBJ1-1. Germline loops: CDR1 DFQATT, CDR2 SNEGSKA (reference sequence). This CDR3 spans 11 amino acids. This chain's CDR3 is CSADRNTEAFF.

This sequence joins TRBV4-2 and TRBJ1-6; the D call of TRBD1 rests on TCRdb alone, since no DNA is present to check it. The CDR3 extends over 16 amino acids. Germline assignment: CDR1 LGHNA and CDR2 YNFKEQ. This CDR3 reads CASSHPQGPGNSPLHF.

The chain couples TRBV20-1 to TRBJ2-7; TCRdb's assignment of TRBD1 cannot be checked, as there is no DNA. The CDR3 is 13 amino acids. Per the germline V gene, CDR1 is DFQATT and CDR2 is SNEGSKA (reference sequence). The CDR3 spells CSATGQGPYEQYF.

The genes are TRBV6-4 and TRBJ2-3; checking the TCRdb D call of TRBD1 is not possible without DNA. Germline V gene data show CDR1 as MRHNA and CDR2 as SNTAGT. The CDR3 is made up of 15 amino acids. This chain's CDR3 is CASSDGPQGTDTQYF.

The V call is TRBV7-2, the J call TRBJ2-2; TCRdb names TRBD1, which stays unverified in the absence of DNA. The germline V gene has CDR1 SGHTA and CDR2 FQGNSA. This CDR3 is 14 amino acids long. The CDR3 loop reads CASSPRDSTGELFF.

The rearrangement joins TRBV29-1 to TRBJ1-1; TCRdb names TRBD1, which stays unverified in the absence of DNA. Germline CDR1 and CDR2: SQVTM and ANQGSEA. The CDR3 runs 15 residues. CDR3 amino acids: CSSTGDAGVDTEAFF.

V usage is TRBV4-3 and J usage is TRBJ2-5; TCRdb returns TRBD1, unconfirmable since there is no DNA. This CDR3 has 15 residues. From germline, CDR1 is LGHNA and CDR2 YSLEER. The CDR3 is CASSQDQGARETQYF.

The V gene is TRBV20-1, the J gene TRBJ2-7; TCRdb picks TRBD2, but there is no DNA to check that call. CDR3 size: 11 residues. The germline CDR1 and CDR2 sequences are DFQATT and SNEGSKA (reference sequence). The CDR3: CSAGAQYEQYF.

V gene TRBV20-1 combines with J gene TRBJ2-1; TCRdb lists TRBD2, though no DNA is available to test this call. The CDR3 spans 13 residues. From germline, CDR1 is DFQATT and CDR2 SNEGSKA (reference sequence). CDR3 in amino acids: CSASWRGYNEQFF.